This T cell receptor beta chain was captured by sequencing in a study of T cell changes during pregnancy in multiple sclerosis. The table came from immunoSEQ multiplex PCR; TCRdb's copy has only in-frame clones and leaves some out. The sample carries some 93,000 clones, roughly 92% recorded once. CDR3 length equals 15 residues. V was cut by 3 bases and J by 5 bases, with 16 bases left in between. Germline loops: CDR1 SEHNR, CDR2 FQNEAQ (reference sequence). The chain joins TRBV7-9 to TRBJ2-5, with a weak D call TRBD2 (6 bases). This sequence originates from a female donor with multiple sclerosis, enrolled in a pregnancy study. The sequencing here drew on peripheral blood, taken after pregnancy. Here the CDR3 reads CASSFTGGGFETQYF. The CDR3 nucleotides read TGTGCCAGCAGCTTCACCGGGGGAGGTTTCGAGACCCAGTACTTC.